This T cell receptor (beta chain) was recorded in a study of T cells in Graves' hyperthyroidism and ophthalmopathy. General study results and limits: Onset of ophthalmopathy came a median 6.5 months after the model predicted it.

The CDR3 is made up of 11 amino acids. V shed 3 bases and J shed 10 bases, with 8 bases lying between them. Germline V gene sequence: CDR1 SGDLS, CDR2 YYNGEE. Amplification of TCR beta CDR3 regions was performed using RNA transcripts as template. HTBI primers were the set used in a first-round RT-PCR of the TCR CDR3. TCRdb reanalysed the multiplex PCR reads using MiXCR and keeps one entry per CDR3 protein. The sample yields fewer than 600,000 distinct CDR3 sequences, about an eighth seen once. This clonotype was counted only a few times. Its target is unknown. Hyperthyroidism was newly diagnosed in patients aged 18 to 65 (duration under 2 months). Uncontrolled infection, other autoimmune disease, pregnancy or lactation disqualified patients from enrolment.

Material for sequencing was blood. The origin of this receptor is a woman between 18 and 29 years old with Graves' hyperthyroidism. This chain connects TRBV9 to TRBJ2-1; D not resolved. CDR3 nucleotides: TGTGCCAGCAGCGCAGATGGGGAGCAGTTCTTC. This sequence encodes CASSADGEQFF. Based on the CDR3 plus reference TRBV9 and TRBJ2-1, the full variable domain is DSGVTQTPKHLITATGQRVTLRCSPRSGDLSVYWYQQSLDQGLQFLIQYYNGEERAKGNILERFSAQQFPDLHSELNLSSLELGDSALYFCASSADGEQFFGPGTRLTVL.